One and the same sample provided the 10 T cell receptor beta chains below, sequenced in a study of T cell repertoires in cytomegalovirus infection. TCRdb analysed the reads with MiXCR anew, one entry per CDR3 protein. The table records approximately 200,000 distinct CDR3 sequences, 28% of them present only once. Material: PBMCs. The receptors originated from a human donor in good health (CMV status not recorded). Some clones in this sample may be carry-over from other donors' samples.

This clonotype was found a few times. The chain joins TRBV7-2 to TRBJ2-7; D unresolved. The CDR3 is 12 residues long. V dropped 0 bases and J dropped 9 bases, with 9 bases sitting between them. The germline gives CDR1 SGHTA, CDR2 FQGNSA. The DNA for the CDR3 is TGTGCCAGCAGCTTAGCCTCGGGCGGGCAGTACTTC. This codes for CASSLASGGQYF.

The chain has TRBV18 and TRBJ1-6, with D unresolved. The CDR3 contains 14 residues. Trimming removed 3 bases at V and 0 bases at J, with 3 bases between. The V gene's germline CDR1 is KGHSH and CDR2 LQKENI. The DNA of the CDR3 is TGTGCCAGCTCACCGCTCTCCTATAATTCACCCCTCCACTTT. This encodes CASSPLSYNSPLHF.

The chain combines TRBV10-3 with TRBJ1-2; maybe TRBD1 (6 bases). There are 14 residues in the CDR3. V dropped 0 bases and J dropped 4 bases, with 9 bases sitting between them. Per germline, CDR1 ENHRY and CDR2 SYGVKD. The CDR3 reads CAISESRTAYGYTF. Written as DNA, the CDR3 is TGTGCCATCAGTGAGTCGCGGACAGCCTATGGCTACACCTTC.

This chain links TRBV5-8 with TRBJ2-2, with 9 bases lining up with TRBD1. Trimming removed 4 bases from V and 6 bases from J; junction bases left unmatched: 13. CDR1 and CDR2 (germline): SGHTS, YDEGEE. The CDR3 runs 17 residues. The CDR3 loop reads CASSVDRDREGAGELFF. The CDR3, as DNA: TGTGCCAGCAGCGTCGATCGGGACAGGGAAGGTGCCGGGGAGCTGTTTTTT.

This clonotype was detected a few times. The chain joins TRBV6-1 to TRBJ1-5; maybe TRBD1 (6 bases). The CDR3 totals 15 residues. The germline V gene has CDR1 MNHNS and CDR2 SASEGT. V lost 6 bases to trimming and J lost 3 bases, with 15 bases between them. Here the CDR3 DNA reads TGTGCCAGCAGGCGCACGGGGGCGGACAATCAGCCCCAGCATTTT. This encodes CASRRTGADNQPQHF.

The table lists this clonotype with many counts. The J gene is TRBJ2-3, the V gene TRBV5-6; 8 nucleotides align to TRBD2. J was trimmed by 1 base and V by 4 bases; bases with no gene match: 14. This CDR3 has 18 residues. Germline lookup yields CDR1 SGHDT and CDR2 YYEEEE. CDR3: CASSLAGTSFLGTDTQYF. Here the CDR3 DNA reads TGTGCCAGCAGCCTCGCCGGGACTAGTTTTTTGGGCACAGATACGCAGTATTTT.

The V and J genes are TRBV15 and TRBJ1-5; D uncertain. This CDR3 contains 15 residues. With 0 bases removed from V and 2 bases from J, the gap between germline ends came to 8 bases. The germline gives CDR1 LNHNV, CDR2 YYDKDF (reference sequence). CDR3: CATSRDHRGNQPQHF. CDR3 bases: TGTGCCACCAGCAGAGATCATCGGGGCAATCAGCCCCAGCATTTT.

Only a few counts were recorded for this clonotype. The chain is built from TRBV9 and TRBJ2-6; D perhaps matches TRBD1 (7 bases). This CDR3 is 19 amino acids long. CDR1 SGDLS and CDR2 YYNGEE come from the germline V gene. V lost 0 bases to trimming and J lost 1 base, with 17 bases between them. The CDR3 protein is CASSVAGGGFGSGANVLTF. The CDR3, as DNA: TGTGCCAGCAGCGTAGCTGGAGGGGGCTTCGGATCTGGGGCCAACGTCCTGACTTTC.

The chain links TRBV29-1 to TRBJ1-4; possibly TRBD1 for D (6 bases). CDR3 size: 13 residues. The germline V gene encodes CDR1 SQVTM and CDR2 ANQGSEA. V lost 3 bases and J lost 8, with 13 bases in between. CDR3 sequence: CSVEQGLGEKLFF. The CDR3 nucleotides read TGCAGCGTTGAGCAGGGGCTGGGCGAAAAACTGTTTTTT.

The genes are TRBV12-3 or TRBV12-4 and TRBJ1-5; D is unclear. The CDR3 is made up of 13 amino acids. V lost 4 bases, J lost 3 bases, and 7 bases lay in between. CDR3 nucleotide sequence: TGTGCCAGCAGTTCAGGATACAATCAGCCCCAGCATTTT. It specifies CASSSGYNQPQHF.